Listed here are 27 T cell receptor beta chains from one sample, sequenced in a study of blood T cell repertoires in COVID-19. The table came from immunoSEQ multiplex PCR; TCRdb's copy has only in-frame clones and leaves some out. The repertoire holds around 220,000 clones, with 65% to 80% as singletons. Sequencing used peripheral blood. The receptors here all came from a middle-aged woman with active or convalescent COVID-19.

The V call is TRBV29-1, the J call TRBJ2-7, with 8 bases fitting TRBD2. The CDR3 totals 14 residues. The germline CDR1 and CDR2 sequences are SQVTM and ANQGSEA. V was clipped by 5 bases and J by 1 base; unmatched bases: 7. CDR3 residues: CSVQSGGRSYEQYV. The CDR3 region has the DNA TGCAGCGTTCAGAGCGGGGGCCGATCCTACGAGCAGTACGTC.

This sequence joins TRBV6-6 and TRBJ1-3; the match to TRBD1 covers 9 bases. The length of the CDR3 is 15 residues. The ends lost 2 bases at V and 8 bases at J; junction bases unmatched: 7. The germline V gene encodes CDR1 MNHNY and CDR2 SVGAGI (reference sequence). The CDR3 DNA sequence: TGTGCCAGCAGTTACCAACAGGGGGCTGGGCACACCATATATTTT. Protein sequence: CASSYQQGAGHTIYF.

This chain joins TRBV19 and TRBJ1-2, with unresolved D. V was trimmed by 4 bases and J by 0 bases, leaving 6 bases between them. The CDR3 runs to 13 residues. Germline V gives CDR1 LNHDA, CDR2 SQIVND (reference sequence). CDR3 residues: CASSTRTNYGYTF. CDR3 sequence (DNA): TGTGCCAGTAGTACCAGGACTAACTATGGCTACACCTTC.

The gene calls are TRBV7-2 and TRBJ1-3, with D uncertain. V was shortened by 0 bases and J by 0 bases, with 3 bases between the two germline ends. Germline CDR1 reads SGHTA; CDR2 reads FQGNSA. The CDR3 is made up of 14 amino acids. In DNA, the CDR3 is TGTGCCAGCAGCTTAGCTTACTCTGGAAACACCATATATTTT. Translating gives CASSLAYSGNTIYF.

This chain uses TRBV5-6 with TRBJ2-3; 8 bases align to TRBD1. The junction had 7 bases not matched to a gene; V was cut back by 3 bases and J by 4 bases. Looked up from germline, CDR1 is SGHDT and CDR2 is YYEEEE. The length of the CDR3 is 15 residues. The CDR3 here is CASSSDRGAPDTQYF. CDR3 sequence (DNA): TGTGCCAGCAGCTCCGACAGGGGTGCCCCAGATACGCAGTATTTT.

V and J are TRBV5-1 and TRBJ1-1; D gene uncertain. Trimming shortened V by 5 bases and J by 0 bases, and 8 bases separated the two germline ends. Germline CDR1 and CDR2: SGHRS and YFSETQ. The CDR3 runs 13 residues. CDR3 bases: TGCGCCAGCAGGCAGACTCTGAACACTGAAGCTTTCTTT. Amino acid sequence: CASRQTLNTEAFF.

The V call is TRBV7-3, the J call TRBJ2-1; TRBD2 aligns across 12 bases. Germline CDR1 is SGHTA and CDR2 is FQGTGA. The CDR3 contains 15 residues. With 5 bases clipped from V and 10 bases from J, the junction kept 9 bases outside the gene matches. CDR3 protein: CASSPAGTSGLEQFF. The CDR3, as DNA: TGTGCCAGCAGCCCCGCCGGGACTAGCGGGCTAGAGCAGTTCTTC.

The chain is built from TRBV30 and TRBJ1-4; TRBD1 matches 9 bases. The CDR3 consists of 15 residues. V lost 0 bases, J lost 5 bases, and 4 bases stayed unmatched. The germline CDR1 and CDR2 sequences are GTSNPN and SVGIG (reference sequence). CDR3 sequence (DNA): TGTGCCTGGAGTGTACTGGACAGGGGAAATGAAAAACTGTTTTTT. It codes for CAWSVLDRGNEKLFF.

The chain links TRBV5-5 to TRBJ2-5, with D perhaps TRBD2 (6 bases). This CDR3 is built from 14 residues. V gave up 1 base and J gave up 4 bases, with 11 bases separating them. CDR1 is SGHKS, CDR2 YYEKEE, per germline (reference sequence). The CDR3: CASSLWQGGETQYF. In nucleotides, the CDR3 is TGTGCCAGCAGCTTGTGGCAGGGAGGAGAGACCCAGTACTTC.

V is TRBV18 and J is TRBJ1-2, with 9 bases aligning to TRBD1. The junction had 6 bases not matched to a gene; V was cut back by 3 bases and J by 7 bases. The CDR3 runs to 14 residues. Germline CDR1 KGHSH, CDR2 LQKENI. Here the CDR3 reads CASSPPGTGSGYTF. The CDR3 DNA sequence: TGTGCCAGCTCACCTCCCGGGACAGGGTCTGGCTACACCTTC.

This clone showed up just a few times. The rearrangement uses TRBV30 and TRBJ1-5; 8 nucleotides agree with TRBD1. V shed 2 bases, J shed 4 bases, and the junction held 4 bases outside the gene matches. The germline gives CDR1 GTSNPN, CDR2 SVGIG (reference sequence). The CDR3 consists of 14 residues. The CDR3 protein is CAWSRTGNNQPQHF. The DNA for the CDR3 is TGTGCCTGGAGTCGGACAGGGAATAATCAGCCCCAGCATTTT.

This chain links TRBV4-1 with TRBJ1-2; 8 bases match TRBD1. Germline V gene lookup returns CDR1 MGHRA and CDR2 YSYEKL. V shed 0 bases and J 4 bases; nucleotides not matched to a gene: 4. The CDR3 extends over 15 amino acids. The CDR3 DNA reads TGCGCCAGCAGCCAAGAAGGACAGGGTACCTATGGCTACACCTTC. Residues: CASSQEGQGTYGYTF.

The chain uses TRBV28 and TRBJ1-1, with 7 nucleotides matching TRBD1. There are 15 residues in the CDR3. From germline, CDR1 is MDHEN and CDR2 SYDVKM. The trim removed 2 bases at V and 4 bases at J, leaving 7 bases unmatched. The CDR3 DNA reads as TGTGCCAGCAGTTTAACAGGGGACGTTGGCACTGAAGCTTTCTTT. It specifies CASSLTGDVGTEAFF.

This sequence joins TRBV27 and TRBJ2-3; weak D call: TRBD2 (5 bases). The V gene's germline CDR1 is MNHEY and CDR2 SMNVEV (reference sequence). V lost 6 bases and J 6 bases, leaving 16 bases between the germline ends. This CDR3 is 14 amino acids long. The CDR3 region is CASRRVAGPDTQYF. As DNA, the CDR3 is TGTGCCAGCAGGCGGGTTGCGGGCCCGGATACGCAGTATTTT.

The chain couples TRBV11-2 to TRBJ2-7; 8 nucleotides match TRBD2. Germline CDR1 reads SGHAT; CDR2 reads FQNNGV. CDR3 length: 15 amino acids. The V and J ends lost 4 bases and 7 bases, in that order; junction bases with no gene match: 12. The CDR3 nucleotides read TGTGCCAGCAGCTCTTCGGGGGGGTCCTTTAGGGAGCAGTACTTC. It specifies CASSSSGGSFREQYF.

The chain couples TRBV19 to TRBJ2-2; D gene uncertain. Germline loops: CDR1 LNHDA, CDR2 SQIVND (reference sequence). The CDR3 runs 14 residues. Trimming cost V 4 bases and J 6 bases, with 12 bases left between them. CDR3 loop: CASSKFAAAGELFF. The CDR3 bases are TGTGCCAGTAGTAAATTTGCGGCCGCCGGGGAGCTGTTTTTT.

This clone was counted a single time. The rearrangement links TRBV10-3 to TRBJ2-7; possibly TRBD1 for D (6 bases). Trimming removed 3 bases at V and 4 bases at J, with 10 bases between. Germline V gene sequence: CDR1 ENHRY, CDR2 SYGVKD. This CDR3 contains 13 residues. This chain's CDR3 is CAISDSDRYEQYV. The CDR3 bases are TGTGCCATCAGTGACTCGGACAGATACGAGCAGTACGTC.

This clone has only one observation. The CDR3: CASSLGGTSKRGYTF. The CDR3 nucleotides are TGCGCCAGCAGCTTGGGAGGGACATCTAAGCGGGGCTACACCTTC. The gene calls are TRBV5-1 and TRBJ1-2, with TRBD1 as a possible D gene (6 bases). The V gene's germline CDR1 is SGHRS and CDR2 YFSETQ. This CDR3 comprises 15 residues. Trimming took 0 bases from V and 8 from J, leaving 17 bases between them.

The gene calls are TRBV19 and TRBJ1-4, with D uncertain. The CDR3 sequence is 14 residues long. Germline values: CDR1 LNHDA, CDR2 SQIVND (reference sequence). Trimming shortened V by 7 bases and J by 7 bases, and 16 bases separated the two germline ends. CDR3 in DNA: TGTGCCAGTACCCGGGGATCAGGAGGTGAAAAACTGTTTTTT. It is translated as CASTRGSGGEKLFF.

The rearrangement joins TRBV28 to TRBJ1-2; 9 bases fit TRBD1. CDR3 length: 14 amino acids. The V segment lost 4 bases and the J segment 5 bases; nucleotides outside the gene matches: 5. From germline, CDR1 is MDHEN and CDR2 SYDVKM. The DNA of the CDR3 is TGTGCCAGCAGTTGGGGACAGGGATCGTATGGCTACACCTTC. Translation: CASSWGQGSYGYTF.

This clone was counted only a few times. In nucleotides, the CDR3 is TGTGCCAGCTCACTGGGACAGGGGACTTCACCCCTCCACTTT. It translates to CASSLGQGTSPLHF. The chain joins TRBV18 to TRBJ1-6; 10 bases line up with TRBD1. V trimming: 4 bases; J trimming: 9 bases; junction bases outside the gene matches: 3. The CDR3 is made up of 14 amino acids. CDR1 and CDR2 from the germline V gene are KGHSH and LQKENI.

The CDR3 nucleotides are TGTGCCAGCAGCCCTCAGGGGGGCCTAGGTACCAATGAGCAGTTCTTC. Its translation is CASSPQGGLGTNEQFF. The rearrangement uses TRBV4-2 and TRBJ2-1; D perhaps matches TRBD1 (7 bases). The CDR3 runs 16 residues. Germline-derived CDR1 and CDR2 are LGHNA and YNFKEQ. Trimming took off 4 bases at V and 6 bases at J, with 19 bases between the two ends.

The gene calls are TRBV10-1 and TRBJ2-3; 7 nucleotides agree with TRBD2. CDR3 size: 15 residues. Germline V lookup: CDR1 WNHNN, CDR2 SYGVQD (reference sequence). The trim removed 8 bases at V and 4 bases at J, leaving 12 bases unmatched. The CDR3 region is CASSHRAGTADTQYF. The CDR3 DNA reads TGCGCCAGCTCCCACCGAGCGGGGACGGCAGATACGCAGTATTTT.

The rearrangement uses TRBV9 and TRBJ2-1; 7 bases line up with TRBD2. Germline V gives CDR1 SGDLS, CDR2 YYNGEE. V lost 4 bases and J lost 1; bases outside the gene matches: 5. The CDR3 length is 15 residues. The chain's CDR3 is CASSPDGGSYNEQFF. The CDR3 DNA sequence: TGTGCCAGCAGCCCAGACGGGGGGTCCTACAATGAGCAGTTCTTC.

The chain joins TRBV5-1 to TRBJ1-1; the D is unclear. The CDR3 runs 15 residues. The V and J ends lost 0 bases and 0 bases respectively, with 9 bases between them. CDR1 and CDR2 (germline): SGHRS, YFSETQ. CDR3 coding DNA: TGCGCCAGCAGCTTGGAAGGAGGGATGAACACTGAAGCTTTCTTT. This translates into CASSLEGGMNTEAFF.

With regard to this clone: This CDR3 is also generated by other DNA sequences in the sample. In DNA, the CDR3 is TGTGCCTGGAGTGTACAAGGGGGAGCAGATACGCAGTATTTT. Protein product: CAWSVQGGADTQYF. The V and J genes are TRBV30 and TRBJ2-3; D is perhaps TRBD1 (6 bases). The CDR3 contains 14 residues. Germline V gene lookup returns CDR1 GTSNPN and CDR2 SVGIG (reference sequence). Trimming took off 0 bases at V and 4 bases at J, with 11 bases between the two ends. Using reference TRBV30 and TRBJ2-3 for the parts outside the CDR3, the full variable domain is SQTIHQWPATLVQPVGSPLSLECTVEGTSNPNLYWYRQAAGRGLQLLFYSVGIGQISSEVPQNLSASRPQDRQFILSSKKLLLSDSGFYLCAWSVQGGADTQYFGPGTRLTVL.

V usage is TRBV2 and J usage is TRBJ2-7, with 7 bases identical to TRBD1. CDR1 and CDR2 from the germline V gene are SNHLY and FYNNEI. With V trimmed by 5 bases and J by 0 bases, 7 bases remained unmatched. This CDR3 region has 15 residues. In DNA, the CDR3 is TGTGCCAGCAGTCAGGACAGGAATATCTCCTACGAGCAGTACGTC. This codes for CASSQDRNISYEQYV.